This T cell receptor beta chain was documented in a study of PD-L1 blockade in urothelial cancer. Concerning this clone: The antigen remains undetermined. An end of the junction does not agree with germline; a read error may underlie this.

Study-level results: Pretreatment clonality of the blood TCR repertoire below the median was predictive of superior survival.

Sequencing was performed with immunoSEQ multiplex PCR; in TCRdb, only in-frame clones are kept and a portion is missing. The top ten clones hold 5.5% to 7.5% of a sample with some 54,000 clones, 84% of them seen once. CDR1 is SSHAT, CDR2 FNYEAQ, per germline (reference sequence). This CDR3 spans 15 amino acids. The chain has TRBV7-7 and TRBJ1-4, with D perhaps TRBD1 (6 bases). This TCR derives from a man aged 40-49 years with urothelial cancer. Specimen: PBMCs, collected around atezolizumab (anti-PD-L1) treatment. For the CDR3, the DNA is TGTGCTAGCAGCTTAGGCAGGGGAGCTAATGAAAAACTGTTTTTT. Its translation is CASSLGRGANEKLFF.